The rows below give T cell receptor beta chains drawn from one sample of a study of spatial heterogeneity in lung cancer. TCRdb analysed the 5' RACE reads with MiXCR anew, one entry per CDR3 protein. The table shows some 21,000 distinct CDR3 sequences, with approximately 3.3% occurring only once. Sequenced material: PBMCs, taken at surgery. The receptors were gathered from a female donor with early-stage non-small cell lung cancer. CDR3s include the opening cysteine and the closing phenylalanine or tryptophan. A D gene is named only where the DNA matches it firmly. Size tells how often a clone was seen (once, few, many) or the class of an expanded clone, and some rows leave it out.

D gene	clone size	V gene	J gene	CDR3 protein	CDR3 DNA
TRBD1	many	TRBV5-1	TRBJ1-2	CASSLGTGEGYGYTF	TGCGCCAGCAGCTTGGGGACAGGGGAAGGCTATGGCTACACCTTC
NA	many	TRBV2	TRBJ1-5	CASRQTGDQPQHF	TGTGCCAGCAGGCAAACAGGAGATCAGCCCCAGCATTTT
TRBD2	many	TRBV7-9	TRBJ2-7	CASSPSRVSSGRNPYEQYF	TGTGCCAGCAGCCCTAGCCGCGTATCTAGCGGGAGGAACCCCTACGAGCAGTACTTC
NA	many	TRBV2	TRBJ2-1	CASSLGRYQFF	TGTGCCAGCAGCCTGGGGCGGTATCAGTTCTTC
NA	many	TRBV28	TRBJ1-6	CASSSTGTSPLHF	TGTGCCAGCAGTTCGACCGGGACTTCACCCCTCCACTTT
TRBD2	few	TRBV12-3/TRBV12-4	TRBJ2-7	CASSRGTSGSLYEQYF	TGTGCCAGCAGCCGGGGGACTAGCGGGAGTTTGTACGAGCAGTACTTC
TRBD1	many	TRBV7-8	TRBJ2-2	CASSPGQHSNTGELFF	TGTGCCAGCAGCCCGGGACAGCATTCGAACACCGGGGAGCTGTTTTTT
NA	many	TRBV4-1	TRBJ1-3	CASTVSSGNTIYF	TGCGCCAGCACAGTAAGCTCTGGAAACACCATATATTTT
TRBD1	many	TRBV5-4	TRBJ2-1	CASSLKGQGYEQFF	TGTGCCAGCAGCTTAAAAGGACAGGGCTATGAGCAGTTCTTC
TRBD2	many	TRBV6-5	TRBJ2-1	CASREGGGRPSNNEQFF	TGTGCCAGCAGGGAAGGTGGCGGGAGACCCTCGAATAATGAGCAGTTCTTC
NA	many	TRBV6-2/TRBV6-3	TRBJ1-1	CASSYSSPGTPEAFF	TGTGCCAGCAGTTACTCGAGTCCCGGGACTCCTGAAGCTTTCTTT
TRBD2	many	TRBV20-1	TRBJ2-1	CSASGLAGYNEQFF	TGCAGTGCTAGTGGGCTAGCGGGTTACAATGAGCAGTTCTTC
NA	many	TRBV5-1	TRBJ2-1	CASSLGDYNEQFF	TGCGCCAGCAGCTTGGGAGACTACAATGAGCAGTTCTTC
NA	many	TRBV24-1	TRBJ1-5	CATSVGPYQPQHF	TGTGCCACCAGTGTCGGACCGTATCAGCCCCAGCATTTT
NA	many	TRBV5-4	TRBJ2-2	CASSLRRVPGELFF	TGTGCCAGCAGCCTACGCAGGGTTCCCGGGGAGCTGTTTTTT
NA	many	TRBV20-1	TRBJ2-3	CSAVITGVVTDTQYF	TGCAGTGCCGTGATTACGGGAGTGGTTACAGATACGCAGTATTTT
TRBD2	many	TRBV3-1	TRBJ2-1	CASTSGRTYYNEQFF	TGTGCCAGCACTAGCGGGAGGACCTACTACAATGAGCAGTTCTTC
TRBD2	many	TRBV20-1	TRBJ2-1	CSARGASTSGNYNEQFF	TGCAGTGCTAGAGGTGCGTCCACTAGCGGGAACTACAATGAGCAGTTCTTC
NA	many	TRBV7-9	TRBJ2-6	CASSPSPGAARYSGANVLTF	TGTGCCAGCAGCCCTAGTCCAGGGGCCGCCCGATACTCTGGGGCCAACGTCCTGACTTTC
TRBD2	NA	TRBV24-1	TRBJ2-2	CATSDPRGGTGELFF	TGTGCCACCAGTGACCCCCGGGGGGGCACCGGGGAGCTGTTTTTT
NA	many	TRBV21-1	TRBJ2-7	CASGALAYEQYF	TGTGCCAGCGGGGCCCTAGCTTACGAGCAGTACTTC
TRBD2	many	TRBV24-1	TRBJ2-2	CATSDQLAGGLTGELFF	TGTGCCACCAGTGACCAACTAGCGGGAGGGCTCACCGGGGAGCTGTTTTTT
NA	many	TRBV15	TRBJ2-2	CATSSRVTGWGTGELFF	TGTGCCACCAGCAGCCGAGTTACGGGATGGGGGACCGGGGAGCTGTTTTTT
TRBD1	many	TRBV24-1	TRBJ2-3	CATSDRGSGTDTQYF	TGTGCCACCAGTGACAGGGGGAGCGGCACAGATACGCAGTATTTT
TRBD2	many	TRBV5-6	TRBJ2-5	CASILAGAEETQYF	TGTGCCAGCATACTAGCGGGAGCGGAAGAGACCCAGTACTTC
TRBD2	NA	TRBV12-3/TRBV12-4	TRBJ2-3	CASSSVAGGGFTDTQYF	TGTGCCAGCAGTTCGGTAGCGGGAGGGGGTTTTACAGATACGCAGTATTTT
TRBD1	many	TRBV5-1	TRBJ1-6	CASSFRDRENSPLHF	TGCGCCAGCAGCTTCCGGGACAGGGAGAATTCACCCCTCCACTTT
TRBD1	many	TRBV5-1	TRBJ2-1	CASRALGTGKINEQFF	TGCGCCAGCAGGGCCCTGGGGACAGGGAAAATTAATGAGCAGTTCTTC
NA	many	TRBV20-1	TRBJ2-3	CSARDLGVTDTQYF	TGCAGTGCTAGAGATTTAGGAGTCACAGATACGCAGTATTTT
NA	many	TRBV13	TRBJ2-7	CASSLGGLLGTYEQYF	TGTGCCAGCAGCTTAGGCGGACTCCTGGGAACCTACGAGCAGTACTTC
NA	many	TRBV7-2	TRBJ1-1	CASSFFTTEAFF	TGTGCCAGCAGCTTCTTTACCACTGAAGCTTTCTTT
NA	many	TRBV10-3	TRBJ2-2	CAISAQGPNTGELFF	TGTGCCATCAGTGCACAGGGCCCGAACACCGGGGAGCTGTTTTTT
TRBD2	medium-sized	TRBV4-1	TRBJ2-7	CASSQDRRLAGGTGYEQYF	TGCGCCAGCAGCCAAGATAGGAGACTAGCGGGAGGTACTGGCTACGAGCAGTACTTC
NA	few	TRBV7-6	TRBJ2-2	CASSLAEAGELFF	TGTGCCAGCAGCTTAGCCGAGGCCGGGGAGCTGTTTTTT
NA	NA	TRBV7-3	TRBJ2-1	CASSSQGGIYNEQFF	TGTGCCAGCAGCTCCCAGGGCGGGATCTACAATGAGCAGTTCTTC
NA	many	TRBV7-9	TRBJ2-2	CASSLSSTGELFF	TGTGCCAGCAGTCTAAGTAGCACCGGGGAGCTGTTTTTT
NA	many	TRBV7-9	TRBJ2-5	CASSRGSQETQYF	TGTGCCAGCAGCCGGGGGAGCCAAGAGACCCAGTACTTC
TRBD2	many	TRBV9	TRBJ2-1	CASSVGQLAGYNEQFF	TGTGCCAGCAGCGTAGGACAACTAGCGGGATACAATGAGCAGTTCTTC
NA	many	TRBV4-1	TRBJ2-5	CASSHSNRAESQETQYF	TGCGCCAGCAGCCACTCCAACAGGGCAGAGAGCCAAGAGACCCAGTACTTC
TRBD1	few	TRBV10-2	TRBJ2-2	CASSAMTGFVTGELFF	TGCGCCAGCAGTGCTATGACAGGGTTTGTCACCGGGGAGCTGTTTTTT
TRBD2	NA	TRBV5-1	TRBJ2-7	CASSFIPGLVSLEQYF	TGCGCCAGCAGCTTTATACCGGGACTAGTTTCTCTCGAGCAGTACTTC
NA	many	TRBV30	TRBJ2-2	CAWRIRVGELFF	TGTGCCTGGAGGATCAGGGTCGGGGAGCTGTTTTTT
TRBD2	many	TRBV20-1	TRBJ2-3	CSATSSGTSGGDTQYF	TGCAGTGCTACATCCTCCGGGACTAGCGGGGGAGATACGCAGTATTTT
NA	many	TRBV4-1	TRBJ1-1	CASSQALAQNTEAFF	TGCGCCAGCAGCCAAGCACTGGCTCAGAACACTGAAGCTTTCTTT
NA	many	TRBV28	TRBJ1-2	CASSTGRLYGYTF	TGTGCCAGCAGTACAGGGCGCCTCTATGGCTACACCTTC
TRBD2	many	TRBV27	TRBJ2-5	CASGLAGGRQETQYF	TGTGCCAGCGGACTAGCGGGAGGGAGGCAAGAGACCCAGTACTTC
TRBD2	many	TRBV7-9	TRBJ2-1	CASSFLGLAGVGDEQFF	TGTGCCAGCAGCTTCCTGGGACTAGCGGGAGTGGGGGATGAGCAGTTCTTC
NA	many	TRBV2	TRBJ1-1	CASRGEGGKAFF	TGTGCCAGCAGGGGGGAAGGCGGGAAAGCTTTCTTT
NA	many	TRBV2	TRBJ1-2	CASTRGYRERYTF	TGTGCCAGCACGCGGGGTTACAGGGAGCGCTACACCTTC
NA	many	TRBV20-1	TRBJ2-1	CSARPPKTGHFGEQFF	TGCAGTGCTAGACCACCTAAGACGGGCCACTTCGGGGAGCAGTTCTTC
TRBD2	many	TRBV7-6	TRBJ2-2	CASSLGSGTGELFF	TGTGCCAGCAGCTTAGGTAGCGGGACCGGGGAGCTGTTTTTT
NA	many	TRBV15	TRBJ1-2	CATSGAAGHGYTF	TGTGCCACCAGCGGGGCGGCAGGCCATGGCTACACCTTC
TRBD2	many	TRBV28	TRBJ2-3	CASSPGLAVFTDTQYF	TGTGCCAGCAGCCCAGGACTAGCGGTTTTTACAGATACGCAGTATTTT
NA	many	TRBV25-1	TRBJ1-1	CASSNHGVDTEAFF	TGTGCCAGCAGTAACCATGGGGTTGACACTGAAGCTTTCTTT
NA	NA	TRBV5-1	TRBJ1-1	CASGQGSTEAFF	TGCGCCAGCGGCCAGGGAAGCACTGAAGCTTTCTTT
NA	many	TRBV3-1	TRBJ2-7	CASSPGTAASYEQYF	TGTGCCAGCAGCCCTGGGACGGCGGCTTCCTACGAGCAGTACTTC
NA	many	TRBV6-5	TRBJ1-1	CASSYERNTEAFF	TGTGCCAGCAGTTACGAAAGAAACACTGAAGCTTTCTTT
NA	few	TRBV18	TRBJ2-7	CASSLDTSYEQYF	TGTGCCAGCTCCCTGGACACCTCCTACGAGCAGTACTTC